A single sample is the source of the 10 T cell receptor beta chains below, sequenced in a study of graft-versus-host responses after intestinal transplantation. Libraries were prepared by immunoSEQ multiplex PCR; TCRdb keeps only in-frame clonotypes and omits some of them. The data contain fewer than 25,000 clones, 80% to 90% of them singletons. Sample: PBMCs, taken approximately 450 days after intestinal transplant. The receptors here all came from a human patient who received an intestinal transplant, so some T cells may come from the graft donor.

This chain uses TRBV6-1 with TRBJ2-7; TRBD2 agrees at 10 bases. CDR1 is MNHNS and CDR2 is SASEGT in the germline V gene. V was pared by 7 bases and J by 6 bases, with 6 bases of the junction left unmatched. The CDR3 is made up of 13 amino acids. This CDR3 is CASTTLAGAEQYF. CDR3 DNA: TGTGCCAGCACCACGCTAGCGGGAGCCGAGCAGTACTTC.

This clone was found once. The chain links TRBV11-3 to TRBJ2-7; tentatively, D is TRBD1 or TRBD2 (5 bases each). Germline V gene lookup returns CDR1 SGHNT and CDR2 YENEEA. Trimming shortened V by 1 base and J by 2 bases, and 6 bases separated the two germline ends. This CDR3 comprises 13 residues. The CDR3 nucleotides are TGTGCCAGCAGCTTAGGGGGGACCTACGAGCAGTACTTC. The encoded protein is CASSLGGTYEQYF.

Comments on this clone: Distinct nucleotide sequences in the sample also encode this CDR3. The chain is built from TRBV9 and TRBJ2-2; TRBD1 or TRBD2 may be the D gene (6 bases each). Trimming took off 0 bases at V and 2 bases at J, with 8 bases between the two ends. From germline, CDR1 is SGDLS and CDR2 YYNGEE. This CDR3 has 15 residues. CDR3 sequence (DNA): TGTGCCAGCAGCGTAGGGGGGGCTAACACCGGGGAGCTGTTTTTT. Translation: CASSVGGANTGELFF.

V usage is TRBV19 and J usage is TRBJ2-7; TRBD2 agrees at 8 bases. The germline CDR1 and CDR2 sequences are LNHDA and SQIVND (reference sequence). The CDR3 has 11 amino acids. The J segment lost 4 bases and the V segment lost 7 bases, leaving 0 bases of the junction unmatched. CDR3 region: CASTSGYEQYF. The CDR3, as DNA: TGTGCCAGTACTAGCGGGTACGAGCAGTACTTC.

V is TRBV6-1 and J is TRBJ2-7, with unresolved D. The germline CDR1 and CDR2 sequences are MNHNS and SASEGT. V was shortened by 1 base and J by 6 bases, with 10 bases between the two germline ends. The CDR3 has 13 residues. CDR3 region: CASSEVGSGEQYF. For the CDR3, the DNA is TGTGCCAGCAGTGAAGTCGGATCGGGCGAGCAGTACTTC.

The CDR3 region has the DNA TGTGCCATCAGTGAGATTTGGAGTTATAGCAATCAGCCCCAGCATTTT. Protein product: CAISEIWSYSNQPQHF. This chain joins TRBV10-3 and TRBJ1-5; D not resolved. The germline V and J ends were trimmed by 2 bases and 0 bases, with 11 bases remaining between them. The CDR3 is made up of 16 amino acids. CDR1 and CDR2 (germline): ENHRY, SYGVKD.

The rearrangement links TRBV28 to TRBJ2-1; the match to TRBD2 covers 14 bases. There are 18 residues in the CDR3. V was clipped by 8 bases and J by 6 bases; unmatched bases: 15. The germline V gene has CDR1 MDHEN and CDR2 SYDVKM. The CDR3 protein is CASASFWGTSGSTNEQFF. In DNA form, the CDR3 reads TGTGCCAGCGCCTCCTTTTGGGGGACTAGCGGGAGCACCAATGAGCAGTTCTTC.

A few counts support this clone. The chain carries TRBV11-2 and TRBJ2-1; D is unclear. Trimming took 0 bases from V and 7 from J, leaving 16 bases between them. CDR3 length equals 16 residues. The V gene's germline CDR1 is SGHAT and CDR2 FQNNGV. The CDR3 region is CASSLEGRPRRNEQFF. CDR3 DNA sequence: TGTGCCAGCAGCTTAGAGGGCAGGCCAAGGCGGAATGAGCAGTTCTTC.

The chain uses TRBV6-5 and TRBJ1-5; no definite D call. The V gene's germline CDR1 is MNHEY and CDR2 SVGAGI. The CDR3 spans 13 residues. The V and J ends lost 2 bases and 3 bases respectively, with 5 bases between them. The CDR3 DNA reads as TGTGCCAGCAGTTACCGCTTCAATCAGCCCCAGCATTTT. Protein sequence: CASSYRFNQPQHF.

The gene calls are TRBV19 and TRBJ2-2, with D uncertain. Germline CDR1 reads LNHDA; CDR2 reads SQIVND (reference sequence). The CDR3 totals 13 residues. V was pared by 3 bases and J by 4 bases, with 6 bases between. The CDR3 region is CASSIVGTGELFF. CDR3 DNA sequence: TGTGCCAGTAGTATTGTAGGCACCGGGGAGCTGTTTTTT.